Below, 32 T cell receptor beta chains from the same sample are listed, as sequenced in a study of post-analysis software for immune sequencing data. Study-wide points: Patients had higher frequencies than controls of about five TRBV segments, including TRBV5-6, TRBV5-1 and TRBV20-1.

Their cognate antigens are unknown. The TCR beta cDNA libraries carried unique molecular identifiers. Via MiXCR, TCRdb re-called the PCR reads, giving one row per CDR3 protein. The sample includes 820,000 or so distinct CDR3 sequences, around 50% seen only once; the top ten take 4.6%. Input material: blood. The receptors shown here come from a girl aged 5-17 years with multiple sclerosis.

A few counts support this clonotype. The junction shows a germline mismatch at one end, possibly a read error. This sequence joins TRBV6-6 and TRBJ2-7; 7 bases agree with TRBD1. The germline V gene has CDR1 MNHNY and CDR2 SVGAGI (reference sequence). The CDR3 loop spans 14 amino acids. The chain's CDR3 is CASSYGTEPYEQYF. The CDR3 DNA reads TGTGCCAGTAGTTACGGGACAGAACCCTACGAGCAGTACTTC.

The genes are TRBV6-5 and TRBJ1-2; possible D gene TRBD1, 6 bases. This CDR3 spans 14 amino acids. V was shortened by 5 bases and J by 4 bases, with 14 bases between the two germline ends. Germline values: CDR1 MNHEY, CDR2 SVGAGI. The CDR3 region has the DNA TGTGCCAGCAGTCAGGGGAGAGGTAGCTATGGCTACACCTTC. Its protein is CASSQGRGSYGYTF.

In its sample, this clonotype was seen a few times. CDR3 sequence: CASSLGTSGSLLRSYNEQFF. CDR3 in DNA: TGTGCCAGCAGCTTGGGGACTAGCGGGAGCCTGTTACGGTCCTACAATGAGCAGTTCTTC. The gene calls are TRBV7-9 and TRBJ2-1; TRBD2 matches at 14 bases. The CDR3 extends over 20 amino acids. The V gene end was trimmed by 3 bases and the J gene end by 1 base; junction bases not matched to a gene: 11. From germline, CDR1 is SEHNR and CDR2 FQNEAQ (reference sequence).

This rearrangement joins TRBV29-1 to TRBJ2-1; 8 bases agree with TRBD1. The CDR3 extends over 14 amino acids. V trimming: 1 base; J trimming: 3 bases; junction bases outside the gene matches: 2. Germline values: CDR1 SQVTM, CDR2 ANQGSEA. CDR3 sequence (DNA): TGCAGCGTTGAAGGCAGGGGGCTCTACAATGAGCAGTTCTTC. As protein: CSVEGRGLYNEQFF.

J is TRBJ2-5 and V is TRBV20-1; TRBD1 agrees at 11 bases. The J call is doubtful: the DNA matches TRBJ2-1 better. The CDR3 contains 17 residues. Germline V gives CDR1 DFQATT, CDR2 SNEGSKA (reference sequence). The CDR3 coding sequence is TGCAGTGCTAGAGATTACCCCGGGACAGGGGGAGTTAGGGAGCAGTTCTTC. It specifies CSARDYPGTGGVREQFF.

The J gene is TRBJ2-3, the V gene TRBV5-1; tentatively, D is TRBD2 (5 bases). This CDR3 has 15 amino acids. Trimming left V 4 bases short and J 3 bases short, with 15 bases between. Germline V CDR1 and CDR2: SGHRS, YFSETQ. Here the CDR3 DNA reads TGCGCCAGCAGCGGTCTAGGGAGAGGAACAGATACGCAGTATTTT. The encoded protein is CASSGLGRGTDTQYF.

V is TRBV12-3 or TRBV12-4 and J is TRBJ2-7, with D tentatively TRBD2 (6 bases). The J call could be wrong; TRBJ2-5 is a better fit for the DNA end. CDR3 size: 15 residues. CDR3 bases: TGTGCCAGCAGTTTAGGAGGGCGGAGGGGAGAGACCCAGTACTTC. It specifies CASSLGGRRGETQYF.

The V call is TRBV9, the J call TRBJ2-3; no definite D call. V dropped 0 bases and J dropped 8 bases, with 10 bases sitting between them. The CDR3 is 13 amino acids. Germline CDR1 and CDR2: SGDLS and YYNGEE. The CDR3 DNA follows: TGTGCCAGCAGCGTAGAAGGGTCGGGTACGCAGTATTTT. It is translated as CASSVEGSGTQYF.

The chain has TRBV6-1 and TRBJ2-3; 7 bases are a match to TRBD2. CDR1 is MNHNS, CDR2 SASEGT, per germline. V was pared by 10 bases and J by 2 bases, with 9 bases of the junction left unmatched. The CDR3 runs 14 residues. The CDR3 DNA follows: TGTGCCATTCCAAGCGGGGCGAACACAGATACGCAGTATTTT. It yields the protein CAIPSGANTDTQYF.

The J gene is TRBJ2-1, the V gene TRBV29-1; D uncertain. There are 15 residues in the CDR3. Germline V gene sequence: CDR1 SQVTM, CDR2 ANQGSEA. Trimming left V 3 bases short and J 0 bases short, with 12 bases between. The DNA for the CDR3 is TGCAGCGTTGATGGGCATTACAGCTCCTACAATGAGCAGTTCTTC. Amino acid sequence: CSVDGHYSSYNEQFF.

V gene TRBV6-5 combines with J gene TRBJ1-5; D not certain. The germline gives CDR1 MNHEY, CDR2 SVGAGI. The V gene lost 5 bases and the J gene lost 9 bases, with 11 bases spanning the gap. The CDR3 sequence is 12 residues long. CDR3 bases: TGTGCCAGCAGTGATTTTTTAGGGCCCCAGCATTTT. Translation gives CASSDFLGPQHF.

V usage is TRBV18 and J usage is TRBJ2-5; D is unresolved. Germline V gene lookup returns CDR1 KGHSH and CDR2 LQKENI. V lost 3 bases and J 0 bases, leaving 11 bases between the germline ends. The length of the CDR3 is 15 residues. The CDR3 region has the DNA TGTGCCAGCTCACCGCGGTTGCAGTACCAAGAGACCCAGTACTTC. Translated: CASSPRLQYQETQYF.

The gene calls are TRBV7-6 and TRBJ1-1, with a weak D call TRBD1 (5 bases). V was trimmed by 3 bases and J by 4 bases, leaving 9 bases between them. Germline CDR1 is SGHVS and CDR2 is FNYEAQ. The CDR3 totals 13 residues. DNA of the CDR3: TGTGCCAGCAGCTTCGGAGGGGTCACTGAAGCTTTCTTT. Translation: CASSFGGVTEAFF.

The genes are TRBV10-3 and TRBJ2-5, with D unresolved. The CDR3 runs 13 residues. V gave up 2 bases and J gave up 4 bases, with 8 bases separating them. Germline-derived CDR1 and CDR2 are ENHRY and SYGVKD. This CDR3 is CAISEISGETQYF. The CDR3 region has the DNA TGTGCCATCAGTGAGATTAGTGGAGAGACCCAGTACTTC.

V is TRBV5-1 and J is TRBJ2-7; TRBD1 agrees at 10 bases. Germline CDR1 and CDR2: SGHRS and YFSETQ. The J segment lost 6 bases and the V segment lost 0 bases, leaving 9 bases of the junction unmatched. CDR3 length: 16 residues. DNA of the CDR3: TGCGCCAGCAGCTTGGGAGGGGGGACAGGGGTCTTCGAGCAGTACTTC. It yields the protein CASSLGGGTGVFEQYF.

V usage is TRBV29-1 and J usage is TRBJ1-1; no definite D call. The ends were cut back, 5 bases at V and 6 bases at J, with 16 bases in the middle. The germline V gene encodes CDR1 SQVTM and CDR2 ANQGSEA. The CDR3 length is 13 residues. The CDR3 loop is CSVLLNFGPEAFF. CDR3 sequence (DNA): TGCAGCGTTCTTCTGAACTTTGGTCCTGAAGCTTTCTTT.

Here the CDR3 reads CASGQVHEQYF. In nucleotides, the CDR3 is TGTGCCAGCGGACAGGTCCACGAGCAGTACTTC. The J gene is TRBJ2-7, the V gene TRBV5-6; 7 nucleotides align to TRBD1. V shed 7 bases, J shed 5 bases, and the junction held 3 bases outside the gene matches. The CDR3 totals 11 residues. Germline assignment: CDR1 SGHDT and CDR2 YYEEEE.

In DNA form, the CDR3 reads TGTGCCAGCAGCTTCCCCCTCGTCGAGTCCCTTGGGGCCAACGTCCTGACTTTC. Translating it yields CASSFPLVESLGANVLTF. This chain uses TRBV7-9 with TRBJ2-6, with D unresolved. The germline gives CDR1 SEHNR, CDR2 FQNEAQ (reference sequence). V lost 3 bases and J lost 3, with 18 bases in between. The CDR3 extends over 18 amino acids.

V gene TRBV18 combines with J gene TRBJ2-5, with D possibly being TRBD2 (5 bases). Germline CDR1 KGHSH, CDR2 LQKENI. V lost 3 bases and J 0 bases, leaving 11 bases between the germline ends. The length of the CDR3 is 15 residues. CDR3: CASSPSGVYQETQYF. Here the CDR3 DNA reads TGTGCCAGCTCACCTTCCGGGGTCTACCAAGAGACCCAGTACTTC.

The V gene is TRBV2, the J gene TRBJ2-5; 10 nucleotides line up with TRBD2. The CDR3 runs 18 residues. V shed 4 bases, J shed 5 bases, and the junction held 16 bases outside the gene matches. Per germline, CDR1 SNHLY and CDR2 FYNNEI. Here the CDR3 DNA reads TGTGCCAGCAGTGGGACGGCTAGCGGGAGAACGACAGGGGAGACCCAGTACTTC. Residues: CASSGTASGRTTGETQYF.

The rearrangement links TRBV3-1 to TRBJ2-1; 8 bases map to TRBD2. The CDR3 is 13 amino acids. Germline values: CDR1 LGHDT, CDR2 YNNKEL (reference sequence). Trimming cost V 8 bases and J 7 bases; bases outside gene matches: 7. DNA of the CDR3: TGTGCCAGCTCCGGGACTAGTGGTAATGAGCAGTTCTTC. This codes for CASSGTSGNEQFF.

The gene calls are TRBV12-3 or TRBV12-4 and TRBJ2-5; 8 nucleotides line up with TRBD1. V gave up 7 bases and J gave up 5 bases; unmatched junction bases: 6. This CDR3 is 13 amino acids long. As DNA, the CDR3 is TGTGCCAGCACCCGGACAGGGAAGGAGACCCAGTACTTC. Translated, it gives CASTRTGKETQYF.

The V gene is TRBV7-3, the J gene TRBJ2-1, with TRBD2 matching over 9 bases. Germline V gives CDR1 SGHTA, CDR2 FQGTGA. The CDR3 totals 16 residues. The V and J ends lost 1 base and 5 bases, in that order; junction bases with no gene match: 6. CDR3 in DNA: TGTGCCAGCAGCTTAAATAGCGGGAGCCTAAACAATGAGCAGTTCTTC. Protein product: CASSLNSGSLNNEQFF.

This chain uses TRBV12-3 or TRBV12-4 with TRBJ2-3, with 9 bases aligning to TRBD1. The CDR3 runs to 15 residues. V shed 3 bases and J 2 bases; nucleotides not matched to a gene: 3. The CDR3 loop is CASSFGTGPTDTQYF. Written as DNA, the CDR3 is TGTGCCAGCAGTTTCGGGACAGGGCCCACAGATACGCAGTATTTT.

This clonotype was seen a handful of times. V gene TRBV5-1 combines with J gene TRBJ2-7, with D uncertain. The CDR3 has 18 amino acids. Trimming removed 0 bases at V and 0 bases at J, with 19 bases between. CDR1 SGHRS and CDR2 YFSETQ come from the germline V gene. DNA for the CDR3: TGCGCCAGCAGCTTGGAGTCCCAATGGGTCCGGAGCTCCTACGAGCAGTACTTC. This sequence encodes CASSLESQWVRSSYEQYF.

The CDR3 DNA sequence: TGTACCAGCAGCTCGAGATCATCTAGCGGGTCCTACGAGCAGTACTTC. Translating it yields CTSSSRSSSGSYEQYF. The chain recombines TRBV7-2 with TRBJ2-7; 8 bases map to TRBD2. Germline CDR1 and CDR2: SGHTA and FQGNSA. Unmatched junction bases numbered 9, after V lost 4 bases and J lost 1 base. The CDR3 sequence is 16 residues long. Filled out from reference TRBV7-2 and TRBJ2-7, the complete variable domain reads GAGVSQSPSNKVTEKGKDVELRCDPISGHTALYWYRQSLGQGLEFLIYFQGNSAPDKSGLPSDRFSAERTGGSVSTLTIQRTQQEDSAVYLCTSSSRSSSGSYEQYFGPGTRLTVT.

J is TRBJ2-5 and V is TRBV7-9; 7 bases are a match to TRBD2. Germline V gene lookup returns CDR1 SEHNR and CDR2 FQNEAQ (reference sequence). The CDR3 runs 18 residues. V lost 2 bases, J lost 2 bases, and 14 bases stayed unmatched. The CDR3 reads CASSLPRKGLVGQETQYF. The CDR3 DNA sequence: TGTGCCAGCAGCTTACCGAGAAAAGGACTAGTAGGGCAAGAGACCCAGTACTTC.

V is TRBV10-3 and J is TRBJ2-5, with TRBD1 matching 7 bases. Germline V gives CDR1 ENHRY, CDR2 SYGVKD. This CDR3 is 15 amino acids long. Losses at the gene ends were 3 bases for V and 11 bases for J; bases not matched to a gene: 15. CDR3: CAISETPGTALEQYF. For the CDR3, the DNA is TGTGCCATCAGTGAAACCCCCGGGACAGCCCTGGAGCAGTACTTC.

DNA for the CDR3: TGCAGTGCTAGAGAATGGACAGGGGCGCCAGATACGCAGTATTTT. Protein product: CSAREWTGAPDTQYF. The V gene is TRBV20-1, the J gene TRBJ2-3, with 9 bases lining up with TRBD1. The length of the CDR3 is 15 residues. Germline V CDR1 and CDR2: DFQATT, SNEGSKA (reference sequence). The junction had 5 bases not matched to a gene; V was cut back by 0 bases and J by 4 bases.

V gene TRBV5-1 combines with J gene TRBJ2-1; D call uncertain. Between the trimmed V and J ends, which lost 0 bases and 7 bases, there was a span of 11 bases. Germline V CDR1 and CDR2: SGHRS, YFSETQ. The CDR3 spans 14 residues. CDR3 loop: CASSLGRPLNEQFF. CDR3 coding DNA: TGCGCCAGCAGCTTGGGGCGACCCCTAAATGAGCAGTTCTTC. The full variable domain, its missing parts supplied by reference TRBV5-1 and TRBJ2-1, is KAGVTQTPRYLIKTRGQQVTLSCSPISGHRSVSWYQQTPGQGLQFLFEYFSETQRNKGNFPGRFSGRQFSNSRSEMNVSTLELGDSALYLCASSLGRPLNEQFFGPGTRLTVL.

V usage is TRBV5-1 and J usage is TRBJ2-3, with a tentative D call TRBD1 (6 bases). Germline CDR1 and CDR2: SGHRS and YFSETQ. CDR3 length: 16 residues. Trimming took 6 bases from V and 3 from J, leaving 20 bases between them. DNA of the CDR3: TGCGCCAGCAACCCAATTGCAGGGGCAGGGACAGATACGCAGTATTTT. The encoded protein is CASNPIAGAGTDTQYF.

This clonotype was counted once. The chain couples TRBV6-1 to TRBJ2-1; 8 bases are a match to TRBD2. The last part of the DNA fits TRBJ2-7 better; the J call may be wrong. CDR3 size: 14 residues. Germline V gene sequence: CDR1 MNHNS, CDR2 SASEGT. CDR3 bases: TGTGCCAGCGAGTCCGAGCGGGAGCCCCACGAGCAGTACTTC. Residues: CASESEREPHEQYF.